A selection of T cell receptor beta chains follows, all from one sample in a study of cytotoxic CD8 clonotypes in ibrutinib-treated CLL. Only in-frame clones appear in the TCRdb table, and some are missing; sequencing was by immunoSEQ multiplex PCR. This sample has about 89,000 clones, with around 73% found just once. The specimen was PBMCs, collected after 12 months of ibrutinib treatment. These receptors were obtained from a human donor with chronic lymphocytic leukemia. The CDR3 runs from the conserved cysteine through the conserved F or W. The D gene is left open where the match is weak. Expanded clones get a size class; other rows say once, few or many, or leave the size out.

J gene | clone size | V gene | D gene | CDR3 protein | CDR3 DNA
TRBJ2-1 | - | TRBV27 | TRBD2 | CASSLSTGSGGAYNEQFF | TGTGCCAGCAGTTTATCGACGGGGAGCGGGGGGGCCTACAATGAGCAGTTCTTC
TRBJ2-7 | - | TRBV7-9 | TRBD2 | CASSTGTIPYEQYF | TGTGCCAGCAGCACCGGGACTATTCCCTACGAGCAGTACTTC
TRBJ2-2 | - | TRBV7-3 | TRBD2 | CASRLTSGNTGELFF | TGTGCCAGCAGACTGACTAGCGGGAATACCGGGGAGCTGTTTTTT
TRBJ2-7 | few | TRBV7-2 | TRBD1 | CASSSTFGTGCSF | TGTGCCAGCAGCTCGACCTTTGGGACAGGTTGTAGCTTC
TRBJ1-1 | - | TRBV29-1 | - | CSVEDRGNDLNTEAFF | TGCAGCGTTGAAGATAGAGGTAATGACCTGAACACTGAAGCTTTCTTT
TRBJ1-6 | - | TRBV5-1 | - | CASSRLTGKGNSPLHF | TGCGCCAGCAGCCGCCTTACGGGGAAGGGGAATTCACCCCTCCACTTT
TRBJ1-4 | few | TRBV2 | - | CASSLGEKLFF | TGTGCCAGCAGTCTTGGTGAAAAACTGTTTTTT
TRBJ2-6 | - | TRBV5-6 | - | CASSLGGPSSGANVLTF | TGTGCCAGCAGCTTGGGGGGCCCGAGCTCTGGGGCCAACGTCCTGACTTTC
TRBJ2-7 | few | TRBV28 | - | CASSPLGGPVGSYEQYF | TGTGCCAGCAGCCCACTCGGGGGACCGGTGGGGTCCTACGAGCAGTACTTC
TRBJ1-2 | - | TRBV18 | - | CASDPGAATYGYTF | TGTGCCAGCGACCCTGGGGCGGCTACCTATGGCTACACCTTC
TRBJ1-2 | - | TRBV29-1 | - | CSVGTASYGYTF | TGCAGCGTTGGGACAGCTAGCTATGGCTACACCTTC
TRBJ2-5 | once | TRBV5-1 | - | CASSQLSGETQYF | TGCGCCAGCAGCCAACTATCCGGAGAGACCCAGTACTTC
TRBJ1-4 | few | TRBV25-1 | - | CASSDHQGFEKLFF | TGTGCCAGCAGTGACCACCAGGGGTTTGAAAAACTGTTTTTT
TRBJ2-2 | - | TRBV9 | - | CASSVSPNTGELFF | TGTGCCAGCAGCGTTTCTCCGAACACCGGGGAGCTGTTTTTT
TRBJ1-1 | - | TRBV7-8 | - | CASSLGQGYPMNTEAFF | TGTGCCAGCAGCTTAGGTCAGGGGTATCCCATGAACACTGAAGCTTTCTTT
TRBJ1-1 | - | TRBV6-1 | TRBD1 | CASKSEDRGNTEAFF | TGTGCCAGCAAGTCGGAGGACAGGGGGAACACTGAAGCTTTCTTT
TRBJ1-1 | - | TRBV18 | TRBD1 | CASSSNGTGRSAEAFF | TGTGCCAGCTCATCTAACGGGACAGGCAGATCAGCTGAAGCTTTCTTT
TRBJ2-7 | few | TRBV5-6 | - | CASSPGLLSHYEQYF | TGTGCCAGCAGCCCGGGGCTGCTATCGCATTACGAGCAGTACTTC
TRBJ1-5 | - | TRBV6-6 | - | CASSPTSKSNQPQHF | TGTGCCAGCAGTCCCACCTCGAAAAGCAATCAGCCCCAGCATTTT
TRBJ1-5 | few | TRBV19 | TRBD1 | CASSLGQGAYRQPQHF | TGTGCCAGTAGTCTAGGACAGGGGGCGTATCGTCAGCCCCAGCATTTT
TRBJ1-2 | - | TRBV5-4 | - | CASSLESAGKYGYTF | TGTGCCAGCAGCTTGGAATCAGCAGGGAAGTATGGCTACACCTTC
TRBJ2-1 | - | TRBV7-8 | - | CASSLGGEQFF | TGTGCCAGCAGCTTAGGGGGGGAGCAGTTCTTC
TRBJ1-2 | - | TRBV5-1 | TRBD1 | CASSSTGTGGHGYTF | TGCGCCAGCAGCTCGACCGGGACAGGGGGTCATGGCTACACCTTC
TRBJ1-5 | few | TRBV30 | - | CAWSVNGDQPQHF | TGTGCCTGGAGTGTAAACGGGGATCAGCCCCAGCATTTT